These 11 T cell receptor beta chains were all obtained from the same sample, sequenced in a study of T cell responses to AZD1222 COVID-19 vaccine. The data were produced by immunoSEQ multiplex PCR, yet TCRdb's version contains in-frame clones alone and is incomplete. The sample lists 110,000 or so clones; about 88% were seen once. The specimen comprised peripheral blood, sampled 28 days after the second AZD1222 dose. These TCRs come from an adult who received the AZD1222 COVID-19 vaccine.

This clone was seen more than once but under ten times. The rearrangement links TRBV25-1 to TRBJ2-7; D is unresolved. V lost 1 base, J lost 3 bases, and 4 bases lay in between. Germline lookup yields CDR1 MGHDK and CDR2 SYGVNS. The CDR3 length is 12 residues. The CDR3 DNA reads TGTGCCAGCAGTGAATCGCACTACGAGCAGTACTTC. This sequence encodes CASSESHYEQYF.

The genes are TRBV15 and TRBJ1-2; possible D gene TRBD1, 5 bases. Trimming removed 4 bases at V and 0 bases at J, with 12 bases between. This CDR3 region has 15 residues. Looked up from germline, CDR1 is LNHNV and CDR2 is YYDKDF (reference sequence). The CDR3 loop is CATSIGVKANYGYTF. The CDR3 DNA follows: TGTGCCACCAGCATAGGGGTGAAAGCTAACTATGGCTACACCTTC.

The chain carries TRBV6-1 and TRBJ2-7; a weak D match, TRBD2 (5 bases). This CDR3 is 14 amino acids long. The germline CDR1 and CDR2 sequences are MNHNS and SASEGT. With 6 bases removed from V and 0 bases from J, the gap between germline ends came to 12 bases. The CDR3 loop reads CASRLLRDSYEQYF. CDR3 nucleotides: TGTGCCAGCAGACTGCTCCGGGACTCCTACGAGCAGTACTTC.

The CDR3 spells CASSLAGYNTEAFF. CDR3 bases: TGCGCCAGCAGCTTGGCCGGATATAACACTGAAGCTTTCTTT. The chain combines TRBV5-1 with TRBJ1-1; D not resolved. V dropped 0 bases and J dropped 2 bases, with 8 bases sitting between them. Germline V lookup: CDR1 SGHRS, CDR2 YFSETQ. This CDR3 is 14 amino acids long.

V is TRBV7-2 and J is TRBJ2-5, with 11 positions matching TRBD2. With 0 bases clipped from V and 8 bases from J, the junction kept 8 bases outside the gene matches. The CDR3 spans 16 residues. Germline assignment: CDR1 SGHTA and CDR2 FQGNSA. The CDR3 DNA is TGTGCCAGCAGCTTAGCTAGCGGGAGGGCCCTCTTTACCCAGTACTTC. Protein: CASSLASGRALFTQYF.

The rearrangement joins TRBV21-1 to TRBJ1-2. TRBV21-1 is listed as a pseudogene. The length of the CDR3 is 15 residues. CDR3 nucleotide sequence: TGTGCCAGCAGCAAAGAGCGGGGGCCCGGGCCTGGCTACACCTTC. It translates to CASSKERGPGPGYTF.

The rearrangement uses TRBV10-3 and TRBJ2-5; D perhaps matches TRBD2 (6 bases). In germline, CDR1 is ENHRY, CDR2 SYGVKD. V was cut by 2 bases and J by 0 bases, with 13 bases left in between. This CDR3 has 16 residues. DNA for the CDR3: TGTGCCATCAGTGAGCCCCGGAGCGGGTACCAAGAGACCCAGTACTTC. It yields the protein CAISEPRSGYQETQYF.

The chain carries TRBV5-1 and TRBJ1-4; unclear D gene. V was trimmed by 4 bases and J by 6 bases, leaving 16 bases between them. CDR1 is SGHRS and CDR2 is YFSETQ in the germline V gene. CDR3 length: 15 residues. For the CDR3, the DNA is TGCGCCAGCAGCCGGCGGGCGGCGGGCGATGAAAAACTGTTTTTT. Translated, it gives CASSRRAAGDEKLFF.

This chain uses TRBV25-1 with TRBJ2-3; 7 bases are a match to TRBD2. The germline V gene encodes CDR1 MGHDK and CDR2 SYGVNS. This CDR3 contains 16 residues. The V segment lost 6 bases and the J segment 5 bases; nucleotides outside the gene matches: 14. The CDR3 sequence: CASRTLLAGVGDTQYF. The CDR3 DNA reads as TGTGCCAGCAGGACCCTTTTGGCGGGAGTGGGAGATACGCAGTATTTT.

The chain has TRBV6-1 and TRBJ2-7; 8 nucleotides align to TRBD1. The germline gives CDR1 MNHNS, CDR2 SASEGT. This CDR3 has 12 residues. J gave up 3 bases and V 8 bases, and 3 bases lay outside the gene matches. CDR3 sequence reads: CASRQGSYEQYF. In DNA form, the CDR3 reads TGTGCCAGCCGACAGGGGAGCTACGAGCAGTACTTC.

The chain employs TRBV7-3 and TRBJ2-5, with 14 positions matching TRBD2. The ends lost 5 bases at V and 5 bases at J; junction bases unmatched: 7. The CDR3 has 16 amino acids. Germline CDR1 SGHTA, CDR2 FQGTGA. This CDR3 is CASSPWTSGGRETQYF. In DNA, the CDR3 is TGTGCCAGCAGCCCCTGGACTAGCGGGGGGCGCGAGACCCAGTACTTC.